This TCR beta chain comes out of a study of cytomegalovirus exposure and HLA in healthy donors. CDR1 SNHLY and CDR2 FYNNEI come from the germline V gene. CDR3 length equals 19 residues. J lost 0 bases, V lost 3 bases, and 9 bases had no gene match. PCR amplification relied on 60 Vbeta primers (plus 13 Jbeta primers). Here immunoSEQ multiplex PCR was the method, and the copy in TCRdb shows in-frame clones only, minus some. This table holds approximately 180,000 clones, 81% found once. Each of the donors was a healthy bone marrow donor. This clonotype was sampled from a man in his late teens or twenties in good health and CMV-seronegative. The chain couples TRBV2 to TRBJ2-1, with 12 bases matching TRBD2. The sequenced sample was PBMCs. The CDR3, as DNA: TGTGCCAGCAGTGACCCTCTAGCGGGGGGGCCGGTCTCCTACAATGAGCAGTTCTTC. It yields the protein CASSDPLAGGPVSYNEQFF.